Shown below are 17 T cell receptor beta chains from a single sample sequenced in a study of T cell repertoires in cytomegalovirus infection. TCRdb redid the calling of the reads with MiXCR, one entry per CDR3 protein. The data hold about 240,000 distinct CDR3 sequences, with approximately 7% observed a single time. Sequences were obtained from PBMCs. These receptors came from a human donor in good health (CMV status not recorded). Some clones in this sample may be carry-over from other donors' samples.

Concerning this clonotype: Just one base apart from a much larger clone, this may be a read error. This chain connects TRBV5-5 to TRBJ2-5; D not resolved. V lost 4 bases to trimming and J lost 6 bases, with 16 bases between them. This CDR3 comprises 14 residues. Per the germline V gene, CDR1 is SGHKS and CDR2 is YYEKEE (reference sequence). In DNA, the CDR3 is TGTGCCAGCAGCCCCGGGTGGGGTGTAAAGACCCAGTACTTC. It is translated as CASSPGWGVKTQYF.

This clonotype was seen only a few times. The chain employs TRBV24-1 and TRBJ2-5, with D possibly called TRBD1 or TRBD2 (5 bases each). The germline V gene has CDR1 KGHDR and CDR2 SFDVKD. CDR3 size: 13 residues. V lost 3 bases and J 9 bases, leaving 13 bases between the germline ends. The CDR3 loop is CATSDPGLGAQYF. The CDR3 bases are TGTGCCACCAGTGATCCCGGTCTGGGGGCCCAGTACTTC.

This clonotype was seen repeatedly, ten times or more. The rearrangement joins TRBV7-2 to TRBJ2-1; possible D gene TRBD2, 5 bases. This CDR3 contains 12 residues. V lost 1 base, J lost 16 bases, and 14 bases lay in between. Germline-derived CDR1 and CDR2 are SGHTA and FQGNSA. The CDR3 bases are TGTGCCAGCAGCTTAGAGGTCGGGGTCTTATTCTTC. It codes for CASSLEVGVLFF.

At least ten counts were recorded for this clonotype. The J gene is TRBJ1-2, the V gene TRBV20-1; D is uncertain. Germline V lookup: CDR1 DFQATT, CDR2 SNEGSKA (reference sequence). The CDR3 is 12 residues long. The germline V and J ends were trimmed by 1 base and 7 bases, with 10 bases remaining between them. CDR3: CSARAQVGGYTF. The DNA for the CDR3 is TGCAGTGCTAGAGCCCAAGTCGGTGGCTACACCTTC.

This clonotype was recorded many times. This rearrangement joins TRBV12-3 or TRBV12-4 to TRBJ2-7; the D call may be TRBD1 or TRBD2 (5 bases each). This CDR3 region has 15 residues. V lost 5 bases and J 4 bases, leaving 18 bases between the germline ends. The CDR3 DNA follows: TGTGCCAGCAGTCTAAGCTGGGACCTAGGGTACGAGCAGTACTTC. Amino acids: CASSLSWDLGYEQYF.

This clonotype was counted at least ten times. V gene TRBV11-2 combines with J gene TRBJ1-2; D is ambiguous. The CDR3 sequence is 13 residues long. V shed 2 bases and J shed 10 bases, with 14 bases lying between them. In germline, CDR1 is SGHAT, CDR2 FQNNGV. The CDR3 nucleotides are TGTGCCAGCAGCTTAACCTCCAAGGGCCTCTACACCTTC. Translation gives CASSLTSKGLYTF.

This clonotype was seen many times. This chain links TRBV7-2 with TRBJ2-7; 8 bases line up with TRBD1. The CDR3 has 14 residues. Trimming at V came to 4 bases and at J to 6 bases, leaving 8 bases not matched to a gene. From germline, CDR1 is SGHTA and CDR2 FQGNSA. The CDR3 region is CASSSTGGLLEQYF. The CDR3, as DNA: TGTGCCAGCAGCTCCACAGGGGGTTTACTCGAGCAGTACTTC.

V gene TRBV18 combines with J gene TRBJ2-1; 7 nucleotides align to TRBD1. Germline CDR1 and CDR2: KGHSH and LQKENI. This CDR3 spans 15 amino acids. Trimming took 3 bases from V and 0 from J; bases not matched to a gene: 2. The CDR3 DNA reads TGTGCCAGCTCACCCTGGGACAGCTCCTACAATGAGCAGTTCTTC. It codes for CASSPWDSSYNEQFF.

This clonotype was detected ten times or more. CDR3 in amino acids: CASSFRSTGGAEDTEAFF. CDR3 DNA sequence: TGTGCCAGCAGCTTTAGGAGTACAGGGGGCGCCGAGGACACTGAAGCTTTCTTT. V and J are TRBV7-2 and TRBJ1-1; 9 bases are shared with TRBD1. Per the germline V gene, CDR1 is SGHTA and CDR2 is FQGNSA. V was pared by 3 bases and J by 3 bases, with 14 bases of the junction left unmatched. The CDR3 totals 18 residues.

This clonotype was observed many times. The gene calls are TRBV7-3 and TRBJ2-3; 7 bases match TRBD1. V dropped 0 bases and J dropped 8; count of bases not matched to a gene: 5. This CDR3 contains 14 residues. From germline, CDR1 is SGHTA and CDR2 FQGTGA. In DNA, the CDR3 is TGTGCCAGCAGCTTAACTGGACAGGCGTCTACGCAGTATTTT. Amino acid sequence: CASSLTGQASTQYF.

This clonotype was seen ten or more times. The chain employs TRBV7-9 and TRBJ1-4; 8 nucleotides align to TRBD1. The V gene end was trimmed by 4 bases and the J gene end by 7 bases; junction bases not matched to a gene: 8. Germline CDR1 is SEHNR and CDR2 is FQNEAQ (reference sequence). The CDR3 is 15 residues long. The chain's CDR3 is CASSSRTGKSEKLFF. CDR3 coding DNA: TGTGCCAGCAGCTCCAGGACAGGGAAGAGTGAAAAACTGTTTTTT.

In its sample, this clonotype was seen a few times. V is TRBV20-1 and J is TRBJ1-1; the D gene is possibly TRBD1 (5 bases). The germline V gene has CDR1 DFQATT and CDR2 SNEGSKA (reference sequence). This CDR3 has 13 residues. V was clipped by 7 bases and J by 0 bases, with 12 bases between them. The CDR3 is CSGQGAMNTEAFF. CDR3 nucleotide sequence: TGCAGTGGCCAAGGGGCCATGAACACTGAAGCTTTCTTT.

In this sample, this clonotype turned up many times. The J gene is TRBJ2-7, the V gene TRBV2; perhaps TRBD1 as D (6 bases). The CDR3 runs to 12 residues. The V gene lost 7 bases and the J gene lost 6 bases, with 13 bases spanning the gap. Per the germline V gene, CDR1 is SNHLY and CDR2 is FYNNEI. This CDR3 is CASKGDGGEQYF. The CDR3 DNA follows: TGTGCCAGCAAGGGGGATGGGGGCGAGCAGTACTTC.

Worth noting for this clonotype: This may be a read error: a much more frequent sequence differs by one nucleotide. The rearrangement uses TRBV6-6 and TRBJ2-1; 8 bases map to TRBD2. Germline CDR1 MNHNY, CDR2 SVGAGI (reference sequence). The CDR3 has 17 residues. The CDR3 here is CAGSYSGGGSSYNEQFF. CDR3 DNA: TGTGCCGGCAGTTACTCCGGCGGGGGGAGCTCCTACAATGAGCAGTTCTTC.

This clonotype was observed many times. The chain uses TRBV7-2 and TRBJ2-2; D call uncertain. The length of the CDR3 is 14 residues. CDR1 and CDR2 from the germline V gene are SGHTA and FQGNSA. Trimming cost V 3 bases and J 1 base, with 6 bases left between them. The CDR3 region is CASSLRQNTGELFF. The CDR3 region has the DNA TGTGCCAGCAGCTTGAGACAGAACACCGGGGAGCTGTTTTTT. Based on the CDR3 plus reference TRBV7-2 and TRBJ2-2, the full variable domain is GAGVSQSPSNKVTEKGKDVELRCDPISGHTALYWYRQSLGQGLEFLIYFQGNSAPDKSGLPSDRFSAERTGGSVSTLTIQRTQQEDSAVYLCASSLRQNTGELFFGEGSRLTVL.

J is TRBJ2-1 and V is TRBV29-1, with 16 bases aligning to TRBD2. The J call may be faulty, since TRBJ2-7 better matches the DNA end. There are 15 residues in the CDR3. CDR1 and CDR2 (germline): SQVTM, ANQGSEA. The chain's CDR3 is CSVEGLAGGSDEQYF. CDR3 coding DNA: TGCAGCGTTGAGGGACTAGCGGGGGGGTCGGATGAGCAGTACTTC.

This clonotype was observed many times. The junction departs from germline at one end; a sequencing error may be responsible. V gene TRBV7-8 combines with J gene TRBJ1-3, with D perhaps TRBD1 (5 bases). Per germline, CDR1 SGHVS and CDR2 FQNEAQ. This CDR3 spans 13 amino acids. The CDR3 protein is CASSSNDGTPCLF. The CDR3 DNA reads TGTGCCAGCAGCTCCAATGACGGGACCCCGTGTCTCTTT.